This paragraph covers one T cell receptor beta chain sequence. The target antigen is unknown. The method was immunoSEQ multiplex PCR; TCRdb's version includes in-frame clones alone and lacks a portion of them. This table holds 130,000 to 150,000 clones, 85% to 95% found once. The sample comes from a study of T cell responses to AZD1222 COVID-19 vaccine. Study overall: Analysis merged second doses at about 4 or about 12 weeks.

Study outcomes and limitations: The donor cohort was predominantly white British with a female majority, and clonal diversity may have been underestimated. Baseline seropositives among AZD1222 recipients totaled only 6 or 7. Across the whole spike, CD4 TCRs peaked at regions 160-218 and 743-854.

Trimming pared 3 bases from V and 4 bases from J, leaving 15 bases between. CDR1 and CDR2 from the germline V gene are LNHDA and SQIVND (reference sequence). This CDR3 comprises 15 residues. The chain is built from TRBV19 and TRBJ2-5; TRBD2 is a possible D gene (5 bases). The specimen comprised peripheral blood, sampled on day 0 of AZD1222 vaccination. This receptor was identified in an adult in good health. CDR3: CASSIVGIPPETQYF. For the CDR3, the DNA is TGTGCCAGTAGTATCGTCGGGATTCCCCCAGAGACCCAGTACTTC.